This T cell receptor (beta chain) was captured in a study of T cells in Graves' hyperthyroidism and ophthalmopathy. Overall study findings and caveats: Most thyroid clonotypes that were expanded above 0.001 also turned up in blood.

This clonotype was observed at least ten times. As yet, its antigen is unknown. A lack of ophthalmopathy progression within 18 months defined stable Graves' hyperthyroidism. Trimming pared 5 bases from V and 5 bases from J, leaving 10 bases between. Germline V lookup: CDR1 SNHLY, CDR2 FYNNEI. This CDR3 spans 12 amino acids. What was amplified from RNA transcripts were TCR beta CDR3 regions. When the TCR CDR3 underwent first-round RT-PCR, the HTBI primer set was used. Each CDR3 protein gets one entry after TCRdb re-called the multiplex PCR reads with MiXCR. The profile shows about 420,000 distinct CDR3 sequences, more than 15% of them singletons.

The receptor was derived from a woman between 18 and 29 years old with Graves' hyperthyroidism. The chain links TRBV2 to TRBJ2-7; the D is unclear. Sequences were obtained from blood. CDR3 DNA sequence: TGTGCCAGCAGTAGCGATGGGGACGAGCAGTACTTC. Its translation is CASSSDGDEQYF.